The 21 T cell receptor beta chains below were found in one sample sequenced in a study of CD8 T cells in Susac syndrome. The RNA input was 0.5 to 1 ug, and it was reverse transcribed with random hexamers. From the immunoSEQ multiplex PCR reads, TCRdb called clonotypes with MiXCR, one entry per CDR3 protein. The sample yields about 18,000 distinct CDR3 sequences, 90% to 95% seen once. Material: CD8+ T cells from PBMCs. Receptor source: a human donor in good health.

V and J are TRBV24-1 and TRBJ1-5, with 7 bases fitting TRBD1. Germline loops: CDR1 KGHDR, CDR2 SFDVKD. This CDR3 region has 15 residues. V was pared by 4 bases and J by 5 bases, with 7 bases of the junction left unmatched. The CDR3: CATSDEGAGDQPQHF. The CDR3 DNA reads as TGTGCCACCAGTGACGAGGGGGCCGGGGATCAGCCCCAGCATTTT.

The chain has TRBV7-9 and TRBJ2-2; D not resolved. The CDR3 covers 14 residues. Trimming shortened V by 5 bases and J by 6 bases, and 13 bases separated the two germline ends. CDR1 and CDR2 (germline): SEHNR, FQNEAQ (reference sequence). Here the CDR3 DNA reads TGTGCCAGCAGCCAAGGTCCCAGCCCCGGGGAGCTGTTTTTT. Translating it yields CASSQGPSPGELFF.

V and J are TRBV13 and TRBJ1-1, with D tentatively TRBD1 (6 bases). The CDR3 consists of 14 residues. V was clipped by 2 bases and J by 1 base, with 8 bases between them. CDR1 and CDR2 (germline): PRHDT, FYEKMQ (reference sequence). CDR3 protein: CASSLKGGNTEAFF. Written as DNA, the CDR3 is TGTGCCAGCAGCTTAAAGGGGGGGAACACTGAAGCTTTCTTT.

The chain has TRBV27 and TRBJ2-7; 9 bases are a match to TRBD1. Germline trimming cut 5 bases from V and 5 bases from J; bases unmatched to any gene: 10. The length of the CDR3 is 15 residues. The germline V gene encodes CDR1 MNHEY and CDR2 SMNVEV (reference sequence). The CDR3 loop is CASSPDRDRVHEQYF. In nucleotides, the CDR3 is TGTGCCAGCAGTCCCGACCGGGACAGGGTCCACGAGCAGTACTTC.

V gene TRBV19 combines with J gene TRBJ2-6; D perhaps matches TRBD1 (6 bases). Trimming took off 5 bases at V and 0 bases at J, with 14 bases between the two ends. This CDR3 spans 17 amino acids. The germline V gene encodes CDR1 LNHDA and CDR2 SQIVND (reference sequence). Here the CDR3 DNA reads TGTGCCAGTAGTCCGGACAGTGAACTCTCTGGGGCCAACGTCCTGACTTTC. Translated, it gives CASSPDSELSGANVLTF.

The chain is built from TRBV7-6 and TRBJ2-1, with TRBD2 matching over 12 bases. With 1 base clipped from V and 9 bases from J, the junction kept 4 bases outside the gene matches. Germline V gives CDR1 SGHVS, CDR2 FNYEAQ. The CDR3 contains 15 residues. The chain's CDR3 is CASSLERTSGVEQFF. The CDR3 DNA sequence: TGTGCCAGCAGCTTAGAGAGGACTAGCGGGGTTGAGCAGTTCTTC.

This clonotype was found once. The chain combines TRBV2 with TRBJ2-1, with a possible D match to TRBD2 (6 bases). Deletions cut 5 bases from V and 0 bases from J, with 14 bases between. Germline V gene data show CDR1 as SNHLY and CDR2 as FYNNEI. CDR3 length: 16 residues. CDR3 coding DNA: TGTGCCAGCAGTTGGTCGACGACTAGCTCCTACAATGAGCAGTTCTTC. Translated, it gives CASSWSTTSSYNEQFF.

V gene TRBV5-4 combines with J gene TRBJ1-3, with D perhaps matching TRBD1 (5 bases). The CDR3 consists of 14 residues. Looked up from germline, CDR1 is SGHNT and CDR2 is YYREEE (reference sequence). Trimming left V 0 bases short and J 7 bases short, with 11 bases between. The chain's CDR3 is CASSLDKQDNTIYF. The CDR3 DNA is TGTGCCAGCAGCTTGGACAAACAGGACAACACCATATATTTT.

This sequence joins TRBV11-1 and TRBJ2-1, with 10 bases fitting TRBD1. Losses at the gene ends were 1 base for V and 4 bases for J; bases not matched to a gene: 16. This CDR3 is built from 20 residues. Germline V gene data show CDR1 as SGHAT and CDR2 as FQDESV (reference sequence). CDR3 nucleotides: TGTGCCAGCAGCTTAGGCCCCCCACGGACAGGGGGGCCTACTTACAATGAGCAGTTCTTC. Translated: CASSLGPPRTGGPTYNEQFF.

The chain combines TRBV20-1 with TRBJ2-3, with TRBD2 as a possible D gene (6 bases). V dropped 4 bases and J dropped 2 bases, with 19 bases sitting between them. From germline, CDR1 is DFQATT and CDR2 SNEGSKA (reference sequence). There are 16 residues in the CDR3. The CDR3 DNA reads as TGCAGTGCTAATTGTCGGACTACAGACGCCACAGATACGCAGTATTTT. Protein product: CSANCRTTDATDTQYF.

This clonotype has a single count. The V and J genes are TRBV16 and TRBJ1-1; D not certain. CDR3 size: 15 residues. Germline CDR1 is KGHSY and CDR2 is FQNENV. V lost 0 bases and J lost 2, with 10 bases in between. The CDR3 region has the DNA TGTGCCAGCAGCCAATCTAATTACGGAAACACTGAAGCTTTCTTT. It translates to CASSQSNYGNTEAFF.

The CDR3 protein is CASSPRRLQGADTQYF. DNA for the CDR3: TGTGCCAGCAGTCCCCGGCGATTGCAGGGTGCAGATACGCAGTATTTT. The chain links TRBV28 to TRBJ2-3, with D possibly being TRBD1 (5 bases). Germline-derived CDR1 and CDR2 are MDHEN and SYDVKM. The CDR3 sequence is 16 residues long. V was shortened by 5 bases and J by 4 bases, with 19 bases between the two germline ends.

This chain joins TRBV7-9 and TRBJ2-7, with 11 bases lining up with TRBD1. V gave up 5 bases and J gave up 7 bases; unmatched junction bases: 13. Germline assignment: CDR1 SEHNR and CDR2 FQNEAQ (reference sequence). The length of the CDR3 is 16 residues. The CDR3 spells CASSPPRGQGAEEQYV. CDR3 DNA sequence: TGTGCCAGCAGCCCCCCTCGTGGACAGGGGGCGGAAGAGCAGTACGTC.

The chain is built from TRBV29-1 and TRBJ2-1; the D is unclear. The CDR3 loop spans 13 amino acids. V lost 4 bases and J lost 1, with 8 bases in between. Germline V lookup: CDR1 SQVTM, CDR2 ANQGSEA. The DNA of the CDR3 is TGCAGCGTTGCTCCTGGGTCCTACAATGAGCAGTTCTTC. Translated, it gives CSVAPGSYNEQFF.

The chain uses TRBV6-5 and TRBJ2-2; 9 bases are a match to TRBD1. V shed 4 bases and J 3 bases; nucleotides not matched to a gene: 12. This CDR3 spans 18 amino acids. Germline V gives CDR1 MNHEY, CDR2 SVGAGI. The chain's CDR3 is CASSSSPWDREDTGELFF. The CDR3 nucleotides are TGTGCCAGCAGTTCTTCCCCGTGGGACAGGGAGGACACCGGGGAGCTGTTTTTT.

The chain combines TRBV4-3 with TRBJ2-5; 9 nucleotides align to TRBD2. The junction had 1 base not matched to a gene; V was cut back by 0 bases and J by 5 bases. Germline CDR1 LGHNA, CDR2 YSLEER. The CDR3 loop spans 14 amino acids. CDR3 residues: CASSQDTSGETQYF. The DNA for the CDR3 is TGCGCCAGCAGCCAAGATACTAGCGGGGAGACCCAGTACTTC.

The CDR3 sequence: CASSVATGSLSYNEQFF. CDR3 DNA: TGTGCCAGCAGCGTAGCTACAGGATCCTTGTCCTACAATGAGCAGTTCTTC. This sequence joins TRBV9 and TRBJ2-1, with D perhaps matching TRBD1 (5 bases). Germline V gene lookup returns CDR1 SGDLS and CDR2 YYNGEE. V was shortened by 0 bases and J by 1 base, with 14 bases between the two germline ends. This CDR3 has 17 amino acids.

The CDR3 spells CASSPGTGPYEQYF. The CDR3 DNA follows: TGTGCCAGCAGCCCTGGGACAGGGCCCTACGAGCAGTACTTC. The V gene is TRBV27, the J gene TRBJ2-7; 9 bases fit TRBD1. CDR3 length: 14 residues. The V and J ends lost 6 bases and 2 bases, in that order; junction bases with no gene match: 5. Per the germline V gene, CDR1 is MNHEY and CDR2 is SMNVEV (reference sequence).

The chain couples TRBV25-1 to TRBJ1-1; the D gene is possibly TRBD1 (5 bases). The CDR3 has 14 residues. Germline V gene lookup returns CDR1 MGHDK and CDR2 SYGVNS. Trimming left V 4 bases short and J 7 bases short, with 16 bases between. In DNA, the CDR3 is TGTGCCAGCAGTGTCCCGGGGCCCTCCAGTGAAGCTTTCTTT. This codes for CASSVPGPSSEAFF.

The gene calls are TRBV20-1 and TRBJ2-1; D gene ambiguous. The CDR3 is 15 amino acids. CDR1 is DFQATT, CDR2 SNEGSKA, per germline (reference sequence). V shed 2 bases and J shed 0 bases, with 11 bases lying between them. As DNA, the CDR3 is TGCAGTGCTAGAATGGCAAGCAACTCCTACAATGAGCAGTTCTTC. This translates into CSARMASNSYNEQFF.

This chain links TRBV7-9 with TRBJ2-1, with 8 bases aligning to TRBD2. The CDR3 length is 16 residues. Per the germline V gene, CDR1 is SEHNR and CDR2 is FQNEAQ (reference sequence). Trimming at V came to 5 bases and at J to 8 bases, leaving 14 bases not matched to a gene. CDR3 sequence: CASSAILAGAPDEQFF. In DNA, the CDR3 is TGTGCCAGCAGCGCCATTCTAGCGGGTGCCCCCGATGAGCAGTTCTTC.